A single sample is the source of the 20 T cell receptor beta chains below, sequenced in a study of T cell repertoires and HLA-DP antigens. The data were produced by immunoSEQ multiplex PCR, yet TCRdb's version contains in-frame clones alone and is incomplete. The profile shows almost 90,000 clones, roughly 86% of them singletons. These receptors have no identified antigens. The sequencing sample was made of CD4+ T cells from PBMCs. These receptors were collected from a middle-aged man in good health and CMV-seronegative.

This chain uses TRBV9 with TRBJ1-3; D gene ambiguous. V lost 1 base to trimming and J lost 3 bases, with 5 bases between them. This CDR3 is built from 13 residues. Germline V gives CDR1 SGDLS, CDR2 YYNGEE. CDR3 loop: CASSVIGGNTIYF. The CDR3 DNA is TGTGCCAGCAGCGTAATTGGTGGAAACACCATATATTTT.

The chain couples TRBV18 to TRBJ1-6; TRBD1 might be the D (6 bases). In germline, CDR1 is KGHSH, CDR2 LQKENI. V gave up 4 bases and J gave up 9 bases, with 19 bases separating them. CDR3 length: 16 residues. CDR3 nucleotides: TGTGCCAGCTCACTTAACCCAGGGGTCCGAATTTCACCCCTCCACTTT. Translating gives CASSLNPGVRISPLHF.

The rearrangement joins TRBV27 to TRBJ1-1, with 8 positions matching TRBD1. V was clipped by 8 bases and J by 3 bases; unmatched bases: 14. CDR3 size: 16 residues. CDR1 is MNHEY, CDR2 SMNVEV, per germline (reference sequence). CDR3 DNA: TGTGCCAGCTCCGGACAGGGTCGAAGGTCGGACACTGAAGCTTTCTTT. It is translated as CASSGQGRRSDTEAFF.

This clone was seen only once. The V call is TRBV7-4, the J call TRBJ2-1, with no clear D. The CDR3 consists of 21 residues. Germline V gene sequence: CDR1 SGHVT, CDR2 SQSDAQ. V gave up 3 bases and J gave up 7 bases, with 34 bases separating them. CDR3 in amino acids: CASSFLKQHNFYLLPVNEQFF. Written as DNA, the CDR3 is TGTGCCAGCAGCTTTCTGAAACAGCACAATTTTTACCTCCTCCCCGTTAATGAGCAGTTCTTC.

Only one count was recorded for this clone. The junction and the germline gene differ at one end; a read error may be behind it. The V and J genes are TRBV6-6 and TRBJ1-5, with 8 bases aligning to TRBD1. The CDR3 runs 15 residues. Germline V gene data show CDR1 as MNHNY and CDR2 as SVGAGI (reference sequence). CDR3 sequence: CAISDRGHSNQPQHF. In DNA, the CDR3 is TGTGCCATCAGTGACAGGGGACATAGCAATCAGCCCCAGCATTTT.

The V gene is TRBV7-9, the J gene TRBJ1-2, with 9 bases fitting TRBD1. The CDR3 runs 14 residues. Germline V gene lookup returns CDR1 SEHNR and CDR2 FQNEAQ (reference sequence). With 0 bases clipped from V and 8 bases from J, the junction kept 4 bases outside the gene matches. The CDR3 spells CASSLAGTGRGYTF. The CDR3, as DNA: TGTGCCAGCAGCTTAGCCGGGACAGGGCGCGGCTACACCTTC.

The DNA of the CDR3 is TGTGCCAGCAGCTTGGGGAGGGAGGGAGGTGAAGCTTTCTTT. This codes for CASSLGREGGEAFF. This chain links TRBV11-2 with TRBJ1-1; D is unclear. Trimming took off 3 bases at V and 7 bases at J, with 15 bases between the two ends. CDR3 length equals 14 residues. Per germline, CDR1 SGHAT and CDR2 FQNNGV.

This rearrangement joins TRBV28 to TRBJ2-7; 12 positions agree with TRBD2. J lost 6 bases, V lost 2 bases, and 8 bases had no gene match. The germline V gene encodes CDR1 MDHEN and CDR2 SYDVKM. CDR3 length: 16 amino acids. CDR3 nucleotide sequence: TGTGCCAGCAGTTTACCTAGCGGGAGGGCCGGTGTCGAGCAGTACTTC. Its protein is CASSLPSGRAGVEQYF.

The chain combines TRBV27 with TRBJ2-3; 8 positions agree with TRBD2. The CDR3 consists of 18 residues. Germline V gene data show CDR1 as MNHEY and CDR2 as SMNVEV (reference sequence). The V and J ends lost 6 bases and 0 bases, in that order; junction bases with no gene match: 14. CDR3 DNA sequence: TGTGCCAGCAGAACATTTGGCCCACTAGCGGCTAGCACAGATACGCAGTATTTT. It specifies CASRTFGPLAASTDTQYF.

The chain couples TRBV30 to TRBJ1-6, with 7 bases matching TRBD1. This CDR3 is built from 13 residues. The germline V gene encodes CDR1 GTSNPN and CDR2 SVGIG (reference sequence). Trimming at V came to 7 bases and at J to 8 bases, leaving 8 bases not matched to a gene. CDR3: CASSDRWDSPLHF. In nucleotides, the CDR3 is TGTGCCTCGTCGGACAGGTGGGATTCACCCCTCCACTTT.

V is TRBV29-1 and J is TRBJ1-4; D remains unclear. V lost 4 bases, J lost 5 bases, and 11 bases lay in between. The CDR3 is made up of 13 amino acids. Per the germline V gene, CDR1 is SQVTM and CDR2 is ANQGSEA. CDR3 region: CSVAAAGNEKLFF. The CDR3 DNA follows: TGCAGCGTTGCGGCAGCCGGAAATGAAAAACTGTTTTTT.

The rearrangement joins TRBV2 to TRBJ1-1; D may be TRBD1 (5 bases). V was clipped by 0 bases and J by 11 bases, with 13 bases between them. This CDR3 spans 13 amino acids. Germline CDR1 SNHLY, CDR2 FYNNEI. The CDR3 DNA reads as TGTGCCAGCAGTGAAGCGCGTCGGGGGGGGGCTTTCTTT. Amino acids: CASSEARRGGAFF.

This sequence joins TRBV29-1 and TRBJ1-2, with D uncertain. In germline, CDR1 is SQVTM, CDR2 ANQGSEA. Deletions cut 6 bases from V and 7 bases from J, with 9 bases between. This CDR3 has 10 residues. The chain's CDR3 is CSVAEGGYTF. CDR3 DNA sequence: TGCAGCGTGGCAGAGGGTGGCTACACCTTC.

This clone was observed once. This chain joins TRBV2 and TRBJ2-7; TRBD1 might be the D (6 bases). This CDR3 is built from 14 residues. CDR1 and CDR2 from the germline V gene are SNHLY and FYNNEI. V was cut by 6 bases and J by 4 bases, with 16 bases left in between. The CDR3 DNA is TGTGCCAGCAGCGGAAACAGGGTTGGTTACGAGCAGTACTTC. As protein: CASSGNRVGYEQYF.

A single count supports this clone. J is TRBJ2-1 and V is TRBV9; 8 nucleotides align to TRBD2. V trimming: 4 bases; J trimming: 7 bases; junction bases outside the gene matches: 13. Germline CDR1 is SGDLS and CDR2 is YYNGEE. The CDR3 is 16 amino acids. The CDR3 reads CASSPGLAHLGNEQFF. CDR3 DNA sequence: TGTGCCAGCAGCCCCGGACTAGCCCATTTGGGGAATGAGCAGTTCTTC.

The chain recombines TRBV2 with TRBJ2-7; D perhaps matches TRBD1 (8 bases). The germline V gene has CDR1 SNHLY and CDR2 FYNNEI. V shed 6 bases and J shed 3 bases, with 18 bases lying between them. The CDR3 is 15 residues long. The CDR3 region has the DNA TGTGCCAGCAGGGAACAGGGGGGGGTATTCTACGAGCAGTACTTC. It yields the protein CASREQGGVFYEQYF. Based on the CDR3 plus reference TRBV2 and TRBJ2-7, the full variable domain is EPEVTQTPSHQVTQMGQEVILRCVPISNHLYFYWYRQILGQKVEFLVSFYNNEISEKSEIFDDQFSVERPDGSNFTLKIRSTKLEDSAMYFCASREQGGVFYEQYFGPGTRLTVT.

V and J are TRBV28 and TRBJ2-7, with no clear D. Trimming removed 2 bases at V and 2 bases at J, with 10 bases between. This CDR3 is built from 14 residues. The germline V gene encodes CDR1 MDHEN and CDR2 SYDVKM. CDR3 in DNA: TGTGCCAGCAGTTTAATAACAACGCCCTACGAGCAGTACTTC. Its protein is CASSLITTPYEQYF.

The chain employs TRBV18 and TRBJ2-5; the D is unclear. CDR1 KGHSH and CDR2 LQKENI come from the germline V gene. CDR3 length equals 13 residues. V was trimmed by 2 bases and J by 2 bases, leaving 6 bases between them. The CDR3 coding sequence is TGTGCCAGCTCACCAACTGGGCAAGAGACCCAGTACTTC. It codes for CASSPTGQETQYF.

The chain employs TRBV5-1 and TRBJ2-5; TRBD1 agrees at 10 bases. Germline assignment: CDR1 SGHRS and CDR2 YFSETQ. The CDR3 totals 15 residues. Losses at the gene ends were 4 bases for V and 5 bases for J; bases not matched to a gene: 8. The CDR3, as DNA: TGCGCCAGCAGCCTGGGACAGGGGCCGCCCGAGACCCAGTACTTC. This translates into CASSLGQGPPETQYF.

For this clone: Mismatch with germline at one junction end may stem from a read error. The chain uses TRBV18 and TRBJ1-5, with D perhaps TRBD1 (6 bases). The CDR3 has 13 residues. CDR1 and CDR2 from the germline V gene are KGHSH and LQKENI. The CDR3 coding sequence is TGTGCCAGCTCACCAGGGGGCAACCAGCCCCAGCATTTT. Translated: CASSPGGNQPQHF.